This record covers a single T cell receptor (beta chain). V dropped 0 bases and J dropped 0 bases, with 12 bases sitting between them. This CDR3 is 17 amino acids long. From germline, CDR1 is MNHEY and CDR2 SVGEGT. This sample was taken from a study of blood T cell repertoires in COVID-19. Study overall: The samples span acute and convalescent COVID-19 from the United States, Italy and Spain. Sources were T cells, B-cell-depleted T cells, or PBMCs; the material itself was cDNA or gDNA.

Per the original methods: Reference gene primer amplification gave nucleated cell count estimates. Some clones are missing from TCRdb's copy, which holds only in-frame ones; the method was immunoSEQ multiplex PCR. The V and J calls and clone size are taken from that table; D and trimming were inferred from the DNA. This sample has tens of thousands of clones, with approximately 90% found just once. The clonotype was recovered from a human donor in a cohort sampled during active COVID-19. The V and J genes are TRBV6-2 or TRBV6-3 and TRBJ2-4, with a tentative D call TRBD1 (5 bases). Sequenced material: peripheral blood. The CDR3 loop is CASSYSSGLLAKNIQYF. CDR3 nucleotide sequence: TGTGCCAGCAGTTACTCGTCAGGGCTGCTAGCCAAAAACATTCAGTACTTC.